These 20 T cell receptor beta chains were all obtained from the same sample, sequenced in a study of a mutant IDH1 vaccine in newly diagnosed glioma. Produced via immunoSEQ multiplex PCR; TCRdb's table is partial and in-frame only. The sample lists fewer than 45,000 clones, around 78% occurring once. Time point defined: baseline, week 1 (first vaccination visit). The treatment: pre-vaccination baseline after standard-of-care therapy. The starting material was PBMCs, obtained from a glioma patient treated with radiotherapy, temozolomide or both. These TCRs come from a middle-aged man with glioma. Some clones in this sample may be carry-over from other donors' samples.

This sequence joins TRBV30 and TRBJ1-2; the match to TRBD1 covers 7 bases. From germline, CDR1 is GTSNPN and CDR2 SVGIG (reference sequence). Trimming at V came to 2 bases and at J to 3 bases, leaving 3 bases not matched to a gene. CDR3 length: 13 amino acids. CDR3 nucleotide sequence: TGTGCCTGGAGTCAGGGGGTTGACTATGGCTACACCTTC. This gives the protein CAWSQGVDYGYTF.

This chain connects TRBV27 to TRBJ1-2, with 8 bases fitting TRBD1. The CDR3 contains 14 residues. V gave up 5 bases and J gave up 6 bases; unmatched junction bases: 8. Germline loops: CDR1 MNHEY, CDR2 SMNVEV (reference sequence). CDR3 coding DNA: TGTGCCAGCAGTAGATCAGGGGGCGGTCATGGCTACACCTTC. Translating gives CASSRSGGGHGYTF.

The chain is built from TRBV7-2 and TRBJ1-3; D uncertain. Germline V gene data show CDR1 as SGHTA and CDR2 as FQGNSA. Trimming shortened V by 1 base and J by 7 bases, and 11 bases separated the two germline ends. This CDR3 comprises 14 residues. The chain's CDR3 is CASSLGPAPNTIYF. The CDR3 DNA sequence: TGTGCCAGCAGCTTAGGACCGGCTCCCAACACCATATATTTT.

The V gene is TRBV9, the J gene TRBJ2-7; TRBD2 agrees at 10 bases. This CDR3 contains 16 residues. J gave up 4 bases and V 0 bases, and 7 bases lay outside the gene matches. The germline gives CDR1 SGDLS, CDR2 YYNGEE. The CDR3 region is CASSVGLAGATYEQYF. Written as DNA, the CDR3 is TGTGCCAGCAGCGTAGGCCTAGCGGGGGCCACATACGAGCAGTACTTC.

J is TRBJ1-2 and V is TRBV29-1, with D possibly TRBD1 on 6 matching bases. Germline CDR1 is SQVTM and CDR2 is ANQGSEA. V was shortened by 8 bases and J by 8 bases, with 21 bases between the two germline ends. The length of the CDR3 is 13 residues. The CDR3 region is CSSSTAGGHGYTF. CDR3 coding DNA: TGCAGCTCCTCCACTGCGGGGGGCCACGGCTACACCTTC.

The J gene is TRBJ2-1, the V gene TRBV12-5, with D maybe TRBD2 (7 bases). The CDR3 runs to 13 residues. The germline gives CDR1 LGHNT, CDR2 FRNRAP. Trimming left V 8 bases short and J 6 bases short, with 14 bases between. CDR3 nucleotides: TGTGCTAGTCACCCCGGGGGGCTCAATGAGCAGTTCTTC. It is translated as CASHPGGLNEQFF.

This chain uses TRBV6-1 with TRBJ1-5; D gene ambiguous. The germline V and J ends were trimmed by 3 bases and 2 bases, with 11 bases remaining between them. CDR1 and CDR2 (germline): MNHNS, SASEGT. This CDR3 has 15 amino acids. The CDR3 DNA reads TGTGCCAGCAGTGAGGGTGTTGTGGGCAATCAGCCCCAGCATTTT. This sequence encodes CASSEGVVGNQPQHF.

The chain couples TRBV7-6 to TRBJ1-6; TRBD1 is a possible D gene (5 bases). The V and J ends lost 4 bases and 7 bases respectively, with 14 bases between them. Germline CDR1 SGHVS, CDR2 FNYEAQ. The CDR3 is made up of 15 amino acids. The CDR3 DNA is TGTGCCAGCAGCTCCCTCGGGACCCTCAATTCACCCCTCCACTTT. Translated, it gives CASSSLGTLNSPLHF.

The genes are TRBV18 and TRBJ1-1; a possible D gene is TRBD1 (5 bases). The length of the CDR3 is 13 residues. CDR1 is KGHSH, CDR2 LQKENI, per germline. V was pared by 3 bases and J by 4 bases, with 9 bases between. The CDR3 region is CASSPQGGTEAFF. The DNA of the CDR3 is TGTGCCAGCTCACCCCAGGGAGGCACTGAAGCTTTCTTT.

The chain employs TRBV10-3 and TRBJ2-4; D is ambiguous. The CDR3 length is 13 residues. Trimming took 6 bases from V and 7 from J, leaving 13 bases between them. Germline values: CDR1 ENHRY, CDR2 SYGVKD. CDR3 nucleotides: TGTGCCATCAGGGACGGCCAGGCGAACATTCAGTACTTC. Amino acids: CAIRDGQANIQYF.

This chain connects TRBV23-1 to TRBJ2-2, with TRBD1 matching 10 bases. TRBV23-1 has ORF status, its function being uncertain. CDR3 length: 16 amino acids. The trim removed 7 bases at V and 2 bases at J, leaving 7 bases unmatched. The chain's CDR3 is CASTTRDRGNTGELFF. Here the CDR3 DNA reads TGCGCCAGCACGACCCGGGACAGGGGTAACACCGGGGAGCTGTTTTTT.

The table lists this clone with a count of one. This chain links TRBV14 with TRBJ1-1; D gene ambiguous. CDR1 and CDR2 (germline): SGHDN, FVKESK. Between the trimmed V and J ends, which lost 2 bases and 7 bases, there was a span of 14 bases. The CDR3 length is 14 residues. The CDR3 loop is CASSQSSRIYEAFF. As DNA, the CDR3 is TGTGCCAGCAGCCAATCCAGCAGGATTTATGAAGCTTTCTTT.

This clone has more than one count but fewer than ten. V usage is TRBV19 and J usage is TRBJ1-6; D is unclear. V was cut by 5 bases and J by 12 bases, with 14 bases left in between. CDR1 LNHDA and CDR2 SQIVND come from the germline V gene (reference sequence). The length of the CDR3 is 13 residues. CDR3 DNA: TGTGCCAGTAGTGTCCCTTCGGCCCGACCCCTCCACTTT. As protein: CASSVPSARPLHF.

The V gene is TRBV9, the J gene TRBJ2-7, with TRBD2 identical over 11 bases. Germline V CDR1 and CDR2: SGDLS, YYNGEE. The CDR3 has 15 amino acids. Trimming cost V 0 bases and J 3 bases; bases outside gene matches: 2. The DNA of the CDR3 is TGTGCCAGCAGCGTAGGGCTAGCGGGAGGCTACGAGCAGTACTTC. It specifies CASSVGLAGGYEQYF.

This chain links TRBV14 with TRBJ2-1, with 11 nucleotides matching TRBD2. The CDR3 contains 17 residues. J was trimmed by 0 bases and V by 4 bases; bases with no gene match: 5. Germline values: CDR1 SGHDN, CDR2 FVKESK. The CDR3 loop is CASSPLAGGNSYNEQFF. CDR3 nucleotide sequence: TGTGCCAGCAGCCCATTAGCGGGGGGGAACTCCTACAATGAGCAGTTCTTC.

This chain connects TRBV2 to TRBJ2-7, with 8 bases that match TRBD2. This CDR3 contains 18 residues. Germline values: CDR1 SNHLY, CDR2 FYNNEI. Trimming at V came to 6 bases and at J to 3 bases, leaving 19 bases not matched to a gene. The CDR3 protein is CASRRGRGVSGVFYEQYF. The CDR3 coding sequence is TGTGCCAGCAGAAGAGGCAGGGGAGTTAGCGGGGTCTTCTACGAGCAGTACTTC.

In this sample, this clone turned up a few times. The chain carries TRBV29-1 and TRBJ1-1; D is ambiguous. Germline loops: CDR1 SQVTM, CDR2 ANQGSEA. The V gene lost 7 bases and the J gene lost 0 bases, with 15 bases spanning the gap. CDR3 length equals 14 residues. CDR3 bases: TGCAGCGCCCAAGCGCTTGGGGTGAACACTGAAGCTTTCTTT. Its translation: CSAQALGVNTEAFF.

The chain couples TRBV6-1 to TRBJ1-2; D uncertain. Germline V gene sequence: CDR1 MNHNS, CDR2 SASEGT. The CDR3 covers 11 residues. V lost 3 bases and J lost 8, with 7 bases in between. The CDR3 sequence is CASSEFGGYTF. CDR3 DNA: TGTGCCAGCAGTGAGTTCGGCGGCTACACCTTC.

The genes are TRBV6-4 and TRBJ2-1; no reliable D call. Per germline, CDR1 MRHNA and CDR2 SNTAGT. The CDR3 length is 12 residues. V dropped 0 bases and J dropped 8 bases, with 5 bases sitting between them. The CDR3 sequence is CASSDSGHEQFF. The CDR3 DNA follows: TGTGCCAGCAGTGACTCAGGCCATGAGCAGTTCTTC.

V and J are TRBV29-1 and TRBJ2-2, with a tentative D call TRBD2 (6 bases). The CDR3 spans 14 residues. The V end was cut by 6 bases, the J end by 3 bases, with 14 bases between. The germline gives CDR1 SQVTM, CDR2 ANQGSEA. CDR3 nucleotide sequence: TGCAGCGTAGCAGCCGGGAGTTACACCGGGGAGCTGTTTTTT. Amino acids: CSVAAGSYTGELFF.